The 19 T cell receptor beta chains reported below all come from one sample, sequenced in a study of blood T cell repertoires in COVID-19. Some clones are missing from TCRdb's copy, which holds only in-frame ones; the method was immunoSEQ multiplex PCR. This sample has about 280,000 clones; around 85% occur once, and the top ten carry around 2.3%. Specimen: PBMCs or T cells enriched from blood (not recorded which). Source of these receptors: a woman between 50 and 59 years old who had recovered from COVID-19.

The J gene is TRBJ2-1, the V gene TRBV7-3; a weak D match, TRBD2 (6 bases). V was shortened by 4 bases and J by 5 bases, with 18 bases between the two germline ends. The CDR3 has 16 residues. In germline, CDR1 is SGHTA, CDR2 FQGTGA. Here the CDR3 reads CASSWGWEAPDNEQFF. CDR3 nucleotide sequence: TGTGCCAGCAGCTGGGGTTGGGAGGCACCAGACAATGAGCAGTTCTTC.

The rearrangement links TRBV25-1 to TRBJ2-3, with 7 bases identical to TRBD1. This CDR3 is built from 14 residues. The germline CDR1 and CDR2 sequences are MGHDK and SYGVNS. The junction had 10 bases not matched to a gene; V was cut back by 7 bases and J by 6 bases. The CDR3 sequence is CASTTDRYSDTQYF. The CDR3 DNA follows: TGTGCCAGCACCACGGACAGGTATAGCGATACGCAGTATTTT.

This clone appeared a single time. The chain is built from TRBV11-3 and TRBJ2-3; tentatively, D is TRBD1 (5 bases). Looked up from germline, CDR1 is SGHNT and CDR2 is YENEEA. The CDR3 sequence is 15 residues long. Trimming took off 1 base at V and 1 base at J, with 9 bases between the two ends. The CDR3 nucleotides are TGTGCCAGCAGCTTAGGGGGCGGCGGCACAGATACGCAGTATTTT. It translates to CASSLGGGGTDTQYF.

J is TRBJ2-7 and V is TRBV5-4, with 10 bases fitting TRBD2. Germline assignment: CDR1 SGHNT and CDR2 YYREEE (reference sequence). V lost 0 bases and J lost 6; bases outside the gene matches: 6. The CDR3 is 15 residues long. CDR3 sequence reads: CASSLELAGIGEQYF. CDR3 sequence (DNA): TGTGCCAGCAGCTTGGAACTAGCGGGAATAGGCGAGCAGTACTTC. Together with reference TRBV5-4 and TRBJ2-7, the CDR3 gives the full variable domain: ETGVTQSPTHLIKTRGQQVTLRCSSQSGHNTVSWYQQALGQGPQFIFQYYREEENGRGNFPPRFSGLQFPNYSSELNVNALELDDSALYLCASSLELAGIGEQYFGPGTRLTVT.

This clone was seen a handful of times. This chain uses TRBV7-9 with TRBJ2-7, with a weak D call TRBD2 (6 bases). The length of the CDR3 is 12 residues. Germline CDR1 SEHNR, CDR2 FQNEAQ (reference sequence). V lost 9 bases to trimming and J lost 2 bases, with 11 bases between them. The CDR3 region has the DNA TGTGCCAGTGCGGGACTCGCCTACGAGCAGTACTTC. Encoded protein: CASAGLAYEQYF.

The J gene is TRBJ2-7, the V gene TRBV12-5; TRBD1 might be the D (6 bases). Germline-derived CDR1 and CDR2 are LGHNT and FRNRAP. The CDR3 runs to 18 residues. Trimming took off 1 base at V and 0 bases at J, with 19 bases between the two ends. The CDR3 here is CASGLGGTLGDHSYEQYF. CDR3 coding DNA: TGTGCTAGTGGTTTGGGGGGGACACTTGGCGACCACTCCTACGAGCAGTACTTC.

The CDR3 nucleotides read TGTGCCAGCAGCATGAGAGGGACTAATGAAAAACTGTTTTTT. Amino acids: CASSMRGTNEKLFF. This rearrangement joins TRBV6-5 to TRBJ1-4; D ambiguous. Trimming removed 6 bases at V and 2 bases at J, with 10 bases between. CDR3 size: 14 residues. Germline CDR1 reads MNHEY; CDR2 reads SVGAGI.

The chain recombines TRBV2 with TRBJ1-6; no clear D. V dropped 6 bases and J dropped 0 bases, with 9 bases sitting between them. The CDR3 sequence is 15 residues long. Germline CDR1 reads SNHLY; CDR2 reads FYNNEI. This chain's CDR3 is CASRGRSSYNSPLHF. The CDR3 DNA reads as TGTGCCAGCAGGGGGAGGAGCTCCTATAATTCACCCCTCCACTTT.

This clone showed up just once. The gene calls are TRBV7-9 and TRBJ2-7; D perhaps matches TRBD1 (6 bases). The CDR3 length is 12 residues. V was cut by 7 bases and J by 2 bases, with 9 bases left in between. CDR1 and CDR2 from the germline V gene are SEHNR and FQNEAQ (reference sequence). The CDR3 region is CASTGDTYEQYF. The CDR3 DNA is TGTGCCAGCACCGGGGACACCTACGAGCAGTACTTC.

J is TRBJ1-1 and V is TRBV29-1; 7 positions agree with TRBD1. The trim removed 3 bases at V and 5 bases at J, leaving 6 bases unmatched. CDR1 is SQVTM, CDR2 ANQGSEA, per germline. The CDR3 is 13 amino acids. The CDR3, as DNA: TGCAGCGTTGACGGGCAGGGGGAAACTGAAGCTTTCTTT. Its translation is CSVDGQGETEAFF.

This chain joins TRBV10-1 and TRBJ2-1; 8 nucleotides line up with TRBD2. Per the germline V gene, CDR1 is WNHNN and CDR2 is SYGVQD (reference sequence). The CDR3 contains 15 residues. The junction had 10 bases not matched to a gene; V was cut back by 6 bases and J by 6 bases. The CDR3 bases are TGCGCCAGCAGGGAGAAGAGCGGGAGTATCAATGAGCAGTTCTTC. Protein product: CASREKSGSINEQFF.

The V call is TRBV2, the J call TRBJ2-3; no firm D call. The CDR3 runs to 12 residues. Germline values: CDR1 SNHLY, CDR2 FYNNEI. The V end was cut by 6 bases, the J end by 4 bases, with 8 bases between. CDR3 protein: CASRPGPDTQYF. Written as DNA, the CDR3 is TGTGCCAGCAGGCCCGGTCCAGATACGCAGTATTTT.

The CDR3 reads CAWRMDMNTEAFF. In nucleotides, the CDR3 is TGTGCCTGGAGGATGGACATGAACACTGAAGCTTTCTTT. The chain recombines TRBV30 with TRBJ1-1; tentative D call: TRBD1 (5 bases). In germline, CDR1 is GTSNPN, CDR2 SVGIG (reference sequence). The CDR3 length is 13 residues. Trimming removed 3 bases from V and 0 bases from J, with 8 bases in between. Complete variable domain (other parts from reference TRBV30 and TRBJ1-1): SQTIHQWPATLVQPVGSPLSLECTVEGTSNPNLYWYRQAAGRGLQLLFYSVGIGQISSEVPQNLSASRPQDRQFILSSKKLLLSDSGFYLCAWRMDMNTEAFFGQGTRLTVV.

The chain combines TRBV28 with TRBJ1-1; 8 bases are shared with TRBD1. Germline loops: CDR1 MDHEN, CDR2 SYDVKM. With V trimmed by 4 bases and J by 6 bases, 7 bases remained unmatched. CDR3 length: 14 amino acids. The CDR3 DNA follows: TGTGCCAGCAGTTCAAACAGGGGGAGGGCTGAAGCTTTCTTT. This codes for CASSSNRGRAEAFF. The full variable domain, in which reference TRBV28 and TRBJ1-1 provide the parts outside the CDR3, is DVKVTQSSRYLVKRTGEKVFLECVQDMDHENMFWYRQDPGLGLRLIYFSYDVKMKEKGDIPEGYSVSREKKERFSLILESASTNQTSMYLCASSSNRGRAEAFFGQGTRLTVV.

This clone was observed a single time. The chain carries TRBV7-3 and TRBJ2-3; 9 bases are shared with TRBD1. The J segment lost 0 bases and the V segment lost 5 bases, leaving 3 bases of the junction unmatched. Per the germline V gene, CDR1 is SGHTA and CDR2 is FQGTGA. The CDR3 has 15 residues. CDR3 in amino acids: CASSPGTGSTDTQYF. In nucleotides, the CDR3 is TGTGCCAGCAGCCCCGGGACAGGGAGCACAGATACGCAGTATTTT.

The chain has TRBV29-1 and TRBJ2-7, with D tentatively TRBD1 (5 bases). The germline CDR1 and CDR2 sequences are SQVTM and ANQGSEA. The CDR3 contains 13 residues. V dropped 4 bases and J dropped 5 bases, with 15 bases sitting between them. In nucleotides, the CDR3 is TGCAGCGTTGCCGAATTGCCAGGGAACGAGCAGTACTTC. Residues: CSVAELPGNEQYF.

This clone was found a few times. This chain uses TRBV5-1 with TRBJ2-3; perhaps TRBD2 as D (5 bases). Deletions cut 4 bases from V and 6 bases from J, with 21 bases between. The germline V gene encodes CDR1 SGHRS and CDR2 YFSETQ. The length of the CDR3 is 16 residues. The CDR3 sequence is CASSEGASSPSDTQYF. The DNA of the CDR3 is TGCGCCAGCAGCGAAGGAGCTAGCAGTCCATCCGATACGCAGTATTTT.

The chain carries TRBV5-4 and TRBJ1-6; a possible D gene is TRBD1 (6 bases). The CDR3 runs to 13 residues. CDR1 and CDR2 from the germline V gene are SGHNT and YYREEE (reference sequence). V was shortened by 5 bases and J by 10 bases, with 13 bases between the two germline ends. For the CDR3, the DNA is TGTGCCAGCAGTCCGCCAGGGGACTCACCCCTCCACTTT. Amino acid sequence: CASSPPGDSPLHF.

The chain uses TRBV29-1 and TRBJ2-5; 9 bases fit TRBD1. The CDR3 contains 13 residues. V gave up 7 bases and J gave up 2 bases; unmatched junction bases: 5. Germline V CDR1 and CDR2: SQVTM, ANQGSEA. The CDR3 here is CSGRDRVQETQYF. The CDR3 nucleotides read TGCAGCGGCCGGGACAGGGTACAAGAGACCCAGTACTTC.